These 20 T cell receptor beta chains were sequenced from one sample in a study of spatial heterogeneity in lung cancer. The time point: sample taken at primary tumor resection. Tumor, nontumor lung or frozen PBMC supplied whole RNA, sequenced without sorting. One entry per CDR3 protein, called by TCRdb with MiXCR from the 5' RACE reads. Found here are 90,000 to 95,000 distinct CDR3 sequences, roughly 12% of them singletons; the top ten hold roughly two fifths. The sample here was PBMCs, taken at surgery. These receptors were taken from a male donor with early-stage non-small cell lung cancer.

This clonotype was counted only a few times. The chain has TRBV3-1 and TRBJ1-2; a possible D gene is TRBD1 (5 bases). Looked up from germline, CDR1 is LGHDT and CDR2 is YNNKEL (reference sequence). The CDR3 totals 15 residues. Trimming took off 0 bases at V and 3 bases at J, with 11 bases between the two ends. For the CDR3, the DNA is TGTGCCAGCAGCCAAGATGTCGACAGATACTATGGCTACACCTTC. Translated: CASSQDVDRYYGYTF.

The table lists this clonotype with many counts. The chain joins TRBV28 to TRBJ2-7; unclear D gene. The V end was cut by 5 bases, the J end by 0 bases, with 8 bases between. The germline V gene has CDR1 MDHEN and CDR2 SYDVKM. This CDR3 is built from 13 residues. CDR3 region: CASSDRSSYEQYF. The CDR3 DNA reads TGTGCCAGCAGTGACCGGAGCTCCTACGAGCAGTACTTC.

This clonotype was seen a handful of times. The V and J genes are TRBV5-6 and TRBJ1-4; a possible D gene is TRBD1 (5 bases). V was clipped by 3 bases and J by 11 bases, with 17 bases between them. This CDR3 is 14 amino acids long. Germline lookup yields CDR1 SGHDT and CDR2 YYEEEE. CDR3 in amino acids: CASSSGTQLMKLFF. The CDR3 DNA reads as TGTGCCAGCAGCTCAGGGACCCAACTTATGAAACTGTTTTTT.

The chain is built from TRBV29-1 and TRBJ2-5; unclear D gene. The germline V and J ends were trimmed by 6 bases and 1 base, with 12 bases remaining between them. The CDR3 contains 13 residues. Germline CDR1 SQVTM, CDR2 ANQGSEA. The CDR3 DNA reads TGCAGCGTCGCGACACAATCCCAAGAGACCCAGTACTTC. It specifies CSVATQSQETQYF.

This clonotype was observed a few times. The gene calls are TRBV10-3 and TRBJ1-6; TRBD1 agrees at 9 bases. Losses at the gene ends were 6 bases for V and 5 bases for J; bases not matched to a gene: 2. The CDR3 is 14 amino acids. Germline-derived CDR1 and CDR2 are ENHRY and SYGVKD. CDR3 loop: CAISRDRDNSPLHF. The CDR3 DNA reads TGTGCCATCAGCCGGGACAGGGATAATTCACCCCTCCACTTT.

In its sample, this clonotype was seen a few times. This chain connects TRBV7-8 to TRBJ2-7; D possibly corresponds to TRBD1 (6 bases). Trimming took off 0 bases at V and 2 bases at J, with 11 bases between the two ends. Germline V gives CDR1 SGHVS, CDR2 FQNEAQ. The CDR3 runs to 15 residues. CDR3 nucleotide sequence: TGTGCCAGCAGCTTAGCGGGGGCGAGCGCCTACGAGCAGTACTTC. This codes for CASSLAGASAYEQYF. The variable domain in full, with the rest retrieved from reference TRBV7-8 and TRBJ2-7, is GAGVSQSPRYKVAKRGQDVALRCDPISGHVSLFWYQQALGQGPEFLTYFQNEAQLDKSGLPSDRFFAERPEGSVSTLKIQRTQQEDSAVYLCASSLAGASAYEQYFGPGTRLTVT.

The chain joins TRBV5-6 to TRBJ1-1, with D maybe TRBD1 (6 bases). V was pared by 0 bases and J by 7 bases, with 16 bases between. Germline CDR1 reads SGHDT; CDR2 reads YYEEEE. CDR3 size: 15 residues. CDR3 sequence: CASSLGQETVLEAFF. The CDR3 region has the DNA TGTGCCAGCAGCTTGGGACAGGAGACAGTCCTTGAAGCTTTCTTT.

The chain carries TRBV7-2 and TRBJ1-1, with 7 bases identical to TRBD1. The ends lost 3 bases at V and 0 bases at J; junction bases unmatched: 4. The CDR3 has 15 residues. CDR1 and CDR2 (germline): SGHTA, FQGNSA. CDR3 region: CASSFGTDMNTEAFF. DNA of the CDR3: TGTGCCAGCAGCTTTGGGACAGACATGAACACTGAAGCTTTCTTT.

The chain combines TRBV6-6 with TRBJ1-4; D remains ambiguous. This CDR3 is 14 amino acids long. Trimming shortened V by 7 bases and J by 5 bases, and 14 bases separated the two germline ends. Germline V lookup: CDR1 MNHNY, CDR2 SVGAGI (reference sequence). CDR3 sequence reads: CASTRTARNEKLFF. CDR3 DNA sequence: TGTGCCAGCACAAGGACGGCACGGAATGAAAAACTGTTTTTT.

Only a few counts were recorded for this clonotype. In DNA, the CDR3 is TGCAGCGTTGGAGGGGACCCAGATACGCAGTATTTT. Amino acids: CSVGGDPDTQYF. V usage is TRBV29-1 and J usage is TRBJ2-3; D tentatively fits TRBD1 or TRBD2 (5 bases each). The CDR3 is 12 residues long. Trimming pared 4 bases from V and 4 bases from J, leaving 9 bases between. Germline loops: CDR1 SQVTM, CDR2 ANQGSEA.

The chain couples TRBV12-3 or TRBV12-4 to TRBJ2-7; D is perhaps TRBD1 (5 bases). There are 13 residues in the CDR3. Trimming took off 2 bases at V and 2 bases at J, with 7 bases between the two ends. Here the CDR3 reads CASSLQGPYEQYF. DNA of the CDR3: TGTGCCAGCAGTTTACAGGGCCCCTACGAGCAGTACTTC.

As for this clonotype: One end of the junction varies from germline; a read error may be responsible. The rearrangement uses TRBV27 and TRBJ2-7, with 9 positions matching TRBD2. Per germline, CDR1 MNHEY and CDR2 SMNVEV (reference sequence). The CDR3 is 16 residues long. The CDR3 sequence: CTSSSLAAGGFYEQYF. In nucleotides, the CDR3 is TGTACCAGCAGTAGCTTGGCGGCGGGGGGGTTCTACGAGCAGTACTTC.

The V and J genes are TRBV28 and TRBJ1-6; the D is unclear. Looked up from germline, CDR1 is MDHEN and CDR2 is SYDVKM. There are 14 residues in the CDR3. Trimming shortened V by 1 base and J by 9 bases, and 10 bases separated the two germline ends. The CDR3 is CASSLSLTRSPLHF. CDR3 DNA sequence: TGTGCCAGCAGTTTATCCCTGACACGTTCACCCCTCCACTTT.

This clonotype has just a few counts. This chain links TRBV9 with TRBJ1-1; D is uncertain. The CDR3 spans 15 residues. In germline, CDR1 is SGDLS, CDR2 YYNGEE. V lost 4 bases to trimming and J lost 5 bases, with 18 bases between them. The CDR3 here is CASSIGPQAGTEAFF. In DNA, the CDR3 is TGTGCCAGCAGCATCGGACCCCAAGCGGGGACTGAAGCTTTCTTT.

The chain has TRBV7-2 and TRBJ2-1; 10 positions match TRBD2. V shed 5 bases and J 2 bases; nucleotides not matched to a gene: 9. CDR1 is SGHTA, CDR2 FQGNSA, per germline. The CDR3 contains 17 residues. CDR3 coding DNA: TGTGCCAGCAGCACGAAATTACTAGCGGGGACCTACAATGAGCAGTTCTTC. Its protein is CASSTKLLAGTYNEQFF.

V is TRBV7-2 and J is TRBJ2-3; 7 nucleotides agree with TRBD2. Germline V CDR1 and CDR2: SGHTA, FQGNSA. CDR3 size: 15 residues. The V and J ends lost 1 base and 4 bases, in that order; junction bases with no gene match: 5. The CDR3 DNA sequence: TGTGCCAGCAGCTTAGTGGCGGGAGAAGCAGATACGCAGTATTTT. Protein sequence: CASSLVAGEADTQYF.

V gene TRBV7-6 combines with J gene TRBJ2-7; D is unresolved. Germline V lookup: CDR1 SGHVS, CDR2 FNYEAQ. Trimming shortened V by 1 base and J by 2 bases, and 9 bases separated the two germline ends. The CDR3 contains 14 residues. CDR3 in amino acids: CASSLGSQAYEQYF. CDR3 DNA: TGTGCCAGCAGCTTAGGCAGCCAAGCCTACGAGCAGTACTTC.

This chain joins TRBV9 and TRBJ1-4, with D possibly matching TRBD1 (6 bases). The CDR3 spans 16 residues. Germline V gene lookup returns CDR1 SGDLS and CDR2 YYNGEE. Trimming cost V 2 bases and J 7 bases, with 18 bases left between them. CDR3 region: CASSVRTGKGGEKLFF. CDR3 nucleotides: TGTGCCAGCAGCGTCCGAACAGGGAAGGGAGGTGAAAAACTGTTTTTT.

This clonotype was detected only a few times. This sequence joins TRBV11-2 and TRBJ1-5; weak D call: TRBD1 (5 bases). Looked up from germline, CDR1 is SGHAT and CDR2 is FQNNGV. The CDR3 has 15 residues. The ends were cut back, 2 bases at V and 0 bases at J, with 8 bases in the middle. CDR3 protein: CASSLSTVSNQPQHF. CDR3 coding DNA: TGTGCCAGCAGCTTATCGACAGTTAGCAATCAGCCCCAGCATTTT.

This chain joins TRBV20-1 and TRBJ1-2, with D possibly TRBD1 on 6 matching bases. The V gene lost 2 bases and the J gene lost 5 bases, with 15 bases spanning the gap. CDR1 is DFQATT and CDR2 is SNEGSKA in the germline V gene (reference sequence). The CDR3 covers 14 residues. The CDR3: CSARLPGHAYGYTF. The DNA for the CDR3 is TGCAGTGCTAGACTACCGGGACACGCATATGGCTACACCTTC.